The T cell receptor (beta chain) described here comes from a study of blood T cell repertoires in COVID-19. On the study more broadly: Specimens from acute and convalescent COVID-19 originated in the United States, Italy and Spain.

Authors' analysis steps: Amplification of reference gene primers provided the estimated nucleated cell counts. Sequencing was performed with immunoSEQ multiplex PCR; in TCRdb, only in-frame clones are kept and a portion is missing. For V, J and clone size, that table is used; D and trimming come from the DNA. The sample has 50,000 to 70,000 clones, about 76% seen once; the top ten hold about 20%. CDR3 length: 17 amino acids. Germline V gene lookup returns CDR1 SGHDT and CDR2 YYEEEE. V was clipped by 4 bases and J by 5 bases; unmatched bases: 14. This sequence was found in a man aged 50-60 years with active or convalescent COVID-19. This chain uses TRBV5-6 with TRBJ1-2; 10 bases align to TRBD1. Sequenced: peripheral blood. The DNA for the CDR3 is TGTGCCAGCAGCCCATTGGGGACAGGGGTTTCTTTTTATGGCTACACCTTC. This codes for CASSPLGTGVSFYGYTF.